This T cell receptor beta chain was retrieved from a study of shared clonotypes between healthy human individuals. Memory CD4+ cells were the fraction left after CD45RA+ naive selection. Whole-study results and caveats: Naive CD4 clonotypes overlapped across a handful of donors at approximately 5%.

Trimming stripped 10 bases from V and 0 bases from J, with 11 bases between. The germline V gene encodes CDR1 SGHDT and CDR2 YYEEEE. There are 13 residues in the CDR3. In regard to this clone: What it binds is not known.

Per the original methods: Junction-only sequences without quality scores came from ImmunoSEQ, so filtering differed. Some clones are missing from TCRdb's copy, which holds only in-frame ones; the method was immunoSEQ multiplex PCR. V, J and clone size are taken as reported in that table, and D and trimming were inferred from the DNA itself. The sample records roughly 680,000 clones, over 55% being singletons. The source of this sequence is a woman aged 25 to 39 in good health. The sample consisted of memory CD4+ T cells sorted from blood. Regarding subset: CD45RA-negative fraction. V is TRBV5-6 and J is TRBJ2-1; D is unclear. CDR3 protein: CASSPPSYNEQFF. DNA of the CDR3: TGTGCCTCCAGCCCTCCCTCCTACAATGAGCAGTTCTTC.